The subject of this entry is one T cell receptor beta chain. As yet, its antigen is unknown. This specimen belongs to a study of blood T cells in healthy people across ages. With 2 bases removed from V and 0 bases from J, the gap between germline ends came to 5 bases. The CDR3 covers 13 residues. In germline, CDR1 is SGHDT, CDR2 YYEEEE. Study-level points and caveats: The fall in TCR beta diversity per million T cells was roughly linear with age. Strong correlation existed between TCR beta diversity and naive T cell percentage.

A second 7 to 11 cycle PCR used barcoded and J-beta primers. TCRdb itself ran the 5' RACE reads through MiXCR, one entry per CDR3 protein. The data show 780,000 or so distinct CDR3 sequences, with about 48% seen just once and around 40% held by the top ten. The sample, roughly 9.1 milliliters of peripheral blood, was drawn from each donor. A minimum of 6 million PBMCs was isolated per sample. Sample: blood. The clonotype originates from a man of 80 years or more in good health. The chain carries TRBV5-6 and TRBJ2-5; D gene ambiguous. Here the CDR3 reads CASSLSNQETQYF. CDR3 nucleotide sequence: TGTGCCAGCAGCTTAAGCAACCAAGAGACCCAGTACTTC.